This TCR beta chain was sequenced in a study of shared clonotypes between healthy human individuals (dated by TCRdb to about 2020). For the study in its entirety: The cohort included three men and a couple of women between 18 and 49 years of age. For each donor, CD4 naive and CD4 memory were each given three plates, CD8 naive was given two plates, and CD8 memory was given one plate. Different laboratories and diverse techniques were used to prepare libraries and sequence TCR repertoires, to increase sequencing depth and limit assay-specific biases. To estimate repertoire size and how much clonotypes are shared between individuals, the study performed deep sequencing of blood TCR repertoires from a few healthy adults. Per donor, leukapheresis produced somewhere between about 0.8 and 9 billion PBMCs.

V is reduced by 2 bases and J by 5 bases, leaving a spacing of 4 bases between them. CDR1 and CDR2 (MNHEY, SVGAGI) derive from the germline V gene. There are 12 amino acids in the CDR3, from cysteine to phenylalanine inclusive. Only CDR3 DNA remains: 36 bases, in frame from the first base. CD8 naive samples were CD45RO-negative cells positively selected for CCR7, giving a CD45RA+CCR7+ population that excluded TemRA cells. The donors were healthy, HIV-negative adults who had no recently reported acute infections or vaccinations. All donors were Caucasian adults living in Nashville, Tennessee, USA. Blood was collected by leukapheresis, and PBMCs were isolated by Ficoll-Histopaque density gradient centrifugation and then cryopreserved in liquid nitrogen vapor phase. Analytical flow cytometry was used to check the purity and quantity of every magnetically sorted T cell population. Each sorted fraction had its genomic DNA isolated and then quantified by UV absorbance on a Nanodrop 2000c.

The research as a whole found: Even with the large sequencing depth, rarefaction of the sorted-subset datasets indicated that sequencing was incomplete. The small number of donors limited the genetic and exposure-history diversity represented. Larger estimated clonotype richness was generally found for naive subsets than for memory subsets. Based on pairwise subsampling, the degree of clonotype sharing among donors was expected to be affected by sequencing depth. Sampling was limited to blood, and TCR repertoires in tissue likely differ from TCR repertoires in blood. Compared with non-shared clonotypes, the clonotypes found in all four sorted-subset donors had higher generation probabilities. Roughly 5% of naive CD4, 3.5% of naive CD8, roughly 2.4% of memory CD4, and less than 0.45% of memory CD8 clonotypes were shared across several donors.

Using the deep immunoSEQ assay, TCR CDR3 regions were amplified from genomic DNA by multiplex PCR. For each cell subset, the extracted genomic DNA was distributed evenly across all wells of several immunoSEQ 96-well plates, and each plate served as one replicate. For sorted subsets, each replicate PCR was loaded with roughly 190 ng genomic DNA, equivalent to 30,000 or so T cell genomes. The purified libraries were quantified using a Qubit 3.0 fluorometer, sized with a Bioanalyzer 2100, and then quantified again using the KAPA Library Quantification kit. Every immunoSEQ 96-well plate was sequenced on a separate single-read 150-cycle Illumina NextSeq 550 flow cell. For the original study's pipeline: Because only junctional sequences without quality scores were contained in the immunoSEQ output, filtering matching that applied to full-length reads could not be performed. To assign V/J genes and CDR3, sequences were annotated using PyIR, a Python wrapper for IgBLAST v1.9, with IMGT germline references. Any read was removed if the V/J assignment was weak (E-value above 1e-6), the CDR3 was missing, or the read contained stop codons, out-of-frame junctions, or ambiguous translated residues. V3J clonotypes were defined as sequences sharing an identical inferred V gene, J gene, and CDR3 amino acid sequence. Percentage overlap between repertoires was calculated by dividing the number of shared unique clonotypes by the size of the smaller repertoire. Richness of each repertoire was evaluated using RTK rarefaction, the Chao1 estimator, and Recon v2.1 estimates of unobserved clonotypes. Generation probabilities for all TCRbeta clonotypes obtained by the gDNA method from a few donors were computed using OLGA. TCRdb holds this immuneACCESS table with in-frame rearrangements only. Some clones are missing; in checked studies, unresolved V genes explain under half, and the rest has no known cause. That table is the source of V, J and clone size, and D and trimming were worked out from the DNA. For this sample there are hundreds of thousands of clones; 98% appear just once. 0.3% of the sample is taken by the ten largest.

About this clone itself: Its antigen remains unidentified. No base quality information exists; no much larger clone differs at one position.

The sequencing input was naive CD8+ T cells sorted from blood. The cell subset or site label of this sample denotes: CD45RA+CCR7+. The TCR comes from a man aged 25-40 years in good health. This chain is built from TRBV6-5 and TRBJ1-5; no D gene is confidently identified. The DNA sequence is given as TGTGCCAGCAGTTACAGGGATCAGCCCCAGCATTTT. Its protein is CASSYRDQPQHF.